The rows below give T cell receptor beta chains drawn from one sample of a study of cytomegalovirus exposure and HLA in healthy donors. Using immunoSEQ multiplex PCR, the repertoire was profiled, and TCRdb retains in-frame clones only, with some absent. The data hold about 160,000 clones, with nearly 90% observed a single time. The sequencing input was PBMCs. The receptors shown here come from a woman aged 18-29 years in good health and CMV-seropositive. Both conserved end residues are part of each CDR3. The order of the fields is clone size, D gene, V gene, J gene, CDR3 DNA, CDR3 protein. D genes are given only for firm matches. For some rows the clone size is stated as once, few or many, or as a class when expanded; others skip it.

size: -; D: TRBD2; V: TRBV4-3; J: TRBJ2-1; DNA: TGCGCCAGCAGCCAAGTTGCTAGCGGGAGTATAAACAATGAGCAGTTCTTC; CDR3: CASSQVASGSINNEQFF
size: -; D: -; V: TRBV15; J: TRBJ1-2; DNA: TGTGCCACCAGCAGACCAGACACTCCGGGGGGCTACACCTTC; CDR3: CATSRPDTPGGYTF
size: -; D: TRBD1; V: TRBV6-5; J: TRBJ2-3; DNA: TGTGCCAGCAGTCCACGGACAGGGCGGACAGATACGCAGTATTTT; CDR3: CASSPRTGRTDTQYF
size: -; D: TRBD2; V: TRBV4-1; J: TRBJ2-5; DNA: TGCGCCAGCAGCCAAGAGGGACTAGCGGGAGCGGAGACCCAGTACTTC; CDR3: CASSQEGLAGAETQYF
size: -; D: -; V: TRBV29-1; J: TRBJ2-3; DNA: TGCAGCGTTGAAAGAAGGGAGCCCCAGTTCACAGATACGCAGTATTTT; CDR3: CSVERREPQFTDTQYF
size: -; D: TRBD2; V: TRBV27; J: TRBJ2-3; DNA: TGTGCCAGCAGTTTCCTCACGGGACTAGCAACAGATACGCAGTATTTT; CDR3: CASSFLTGLATDTQYF
size: -; D: TRBD1; V: TRBV4-2; J: TRBJ1-1; DNA: TGTGCCAGCAGCCAAGAAGGGACAGTATTGTGGACTGAAGCTTTCTTT; CDR3: CASSQEGTVLWTEAFF
size: -; D: TRBD2; V: TRBV5-4; J: TRBJ2-7; DNA: TGTGCCAGCAGCCCTAAAGCGGGAGGGCCGACTGTGGGCGAGCAGTACTTC; CDR3: CASSPKAGGPTVGEQYF
size: -; D: -; V: TRBV19; J: TRBJ2-6; DNA: TGTGCCAGTAGAAGACAGGCCTTGGACTCTGGGGCCAACGTCCTGACTTTC; CDR3: CASRRQALDSGANVLTF
size: -; D: TRBD2; V: TRBV10-1; J: TRBJ2-1; DNA: TGCGCCAGCAGTGATTCGGGAGGGGGCTACAATGAGCAGTTCTTC; CDR3: CASSDSGGGYNEQFF
size: -; D: TRBD1; V: TRBV27; J: TRBJ1-5; DNA: TGTGCCAGCAGTTTGTCACAGGGGGCGGGTCAGCCCCAGCATTTT; CDR3: CASSLSQGAGQPQHF
size: once; D: -; V: TRBV7-3; J: TRBJ2-1; DNA: TGTGCCAGCAGCCAATCTGAGTACAATGAGCAGTTCTTC; CDR3: CASSQSEYNEQFF
size: -; D: TRBD2; V: TRBV9; J: TRBJ2-7; DNA: TGTGCCAGCAGCGCGACTAGCGGGGAATACGAGCAGTACTTC; CDR3: CASSATSGEYEQYF
size: few; D: -; V: TRBV6-6; J: TRBJ1-1; DNA: TGTGCCAGCAACGCCGGGACTACCATCACTGAAGCTTTCTTT; CDR3: CASNAGTTITEAFF
size: -; D: TRBD2; V: TRBV28; J: TRBJ2-5; DNA: TGTGCCAGCAGTCGCTACAGACTAGCGGGAGTTGCATCGTATGAAGAGACCCAGTACTTC; CDR3: CASSRYRLAGVASYEETQYF
size: -; D: TRBD1; V: TRBV4-2; J: TRBJ2-3; DNA: TGTGCCAGCAGCCAAGATCTAGGGACAGTCACAGATACGCAGTATTTT; CDR3: CASSQDLGTVTDTQYF
size: -; D: TRBD1; V: TRBV15; J: TRBJ1-2; DNA: TGTGCCACCAGCAGACTGTGGAACAGGGGAAACTATGGCTACACCTTC; CDR3: CATSRLWNRGNYGYTF
size: -; D: -; V: TRBV6-1; J: TRBJ2-7; DNA: TGTGCCACCAGACAGTTGTCCTACGAGCAGTACTTC; CDR3: CATRQLSYEQYF
size: -; D: -; V: TRBV7-3; J: TRBJ2-2; DNA: TGTGCCAGCAGCTCGGGACTGAACACCGGGGAGCTGTTTTTT; CDR3: CASSSGLNTGELFF
size: few; D: -; V: TRBV30; J: TRBJ1-1; DNA: TGTGCCTGGAGTGAGGGGCGAACTGAAGCTTTCTTT; CDR3: CAWSEGRTEAFF
size: once; D: TRBD2; V: TRBV11-3; J: TRBJ2-5; DNA: TGTGCCAGCAGCCGAGGACTAGCGGAGATCCAAGAGACCCAGTACTTC; CDR3: CASSRGLAEIQETQYF
size: -; D: -; V: TRBV10-2; J: TRBJ1-1; DNA: TGCGCCAGCAGTGGGGGGCCCGAAGCTTTCTTT; CDR3: CASSGGPEAFF
size: -; D: TRBD1; V: TRBV30; J: TRBJ1-1; DNA: TGTGCCTGGAGCGAACAGGGGATGAACACTGAAGCTTTCTTT; CDR3: CAWSEQGMNTEAFF
size: -; D: -; V: TRBV27; J: TRBJ2-3; DNA: TGTGCCAGCAGGTCCTTAGGGGATATTACAGATACGCAGTATTTT; CDR3: CASRSLGDITDTQYF
size: -; D: -; V: TRBV19; J: TRBJ1-2; DNA: TGTGCCAGTAGTATACCCCGACAGTCCTATGGCTACACCTTC; CDR3: CASSIPRQSYGYTF
size: -; D: -; V: TRBV4-2; J: TRBJ1-5; DNA: TGTGCCAGCAGCCAAGCCATGGCTAGCAATCAGCCCCAGCATTTT; CDR3: CASSQAMASNQPQHF
size: -; D: -; V: TRBV18; J: TRBJ2-5; DNA: TGTGCCAGCTCACCAGAGGTCGGGACACGAGCGGAAGAGACCCAGTACTTC; CDR3: CASSPEVGTRAEETQYF
size: -; D: -; V: TRBV2; J: TRBJ1-2; DNA: TGTGCCAGCAGTGAAAGAACAGCTAACTATGGCTACACCTTC; CDR3: CASSERTANYGYTF
size: -; D: TRBD2; V: TRBV6-4; J: TRBJ2-1; DNA: TGTGCCAGCAGCGCCCTAGCGGGAGGTGGGGATGAGCAGTTCTTC; CDR3: CASSALAGGGDEQFF
size: -; D: TRBD2; V: TRBV18; J: TRBJ2-5; DNA: TGTGCCAGCTCAGGTCTAGCGGGAGGGTCAACCTCGGGGGGGGTGGCCCAGTACTTC; CDR3: CASSGLAGGSTSGGVAQYF
size: -; D: -; V: TRBV4-2; J: TRBJ2-5; DNA: TGTGCCAGCAGCCAAGCTCGCGGCGCTAGTGGGGAGACCCAGTACTTC; CDR3: CASSQARGASGETQYF
size: -; D: -; V: TRBV6-6; J: TRBJ2-2; DNA: TGTGCCAGCAGTTACTTTGGGGGCCAAGGCGGGGAGCTGTTTTTT; CDR3: CASSYFGGQGGELFF
size: -; D: -; V: TRBV4-1; J: TRBJ2-7; DNA: TGCGCCAGCAGCCAAGATCGAGGGAGCTCCTACGAGCAGTACTTC; CDR3: CASSQDRGSSYEQYF
size: -; D: TRBD1; V: TRBV5-1; J: TRBJ2-2; DNA: TGCGCCAGCAGCTTACAGGGGGGTGCCACCGGGGAGCTGTTTTTT; CDR3: CASSLQGGATGELFF
size: -; D: -; V: TRBV28; J: TRBJ1-2; DNA: TGTGCCAGCAGTTTGGGTCAGGGGAACTATGGCTACACCTTC; CDR3: CASSLGQGNYGYTF
size: -; D: TRBD1; V: TRBV10-3; J: TRBJ1-2; DNA: TGTGCCACCAAGGACAGGGTGGATGGCTACACCTTC; CDR3: CATKDRVDGYTF
size: -; D: -; V: TRBV30; J: TRBJ2-2; DNA: TGTGCCTGGAGGAGGGACGGGGAGCTGTTTTTT; CDR3: CAWRRDGELFF
size: -; D: TRBD1; V: TRBV15; J: TRBJ1-2; DNA: TGTGCCACCAGCGGGTCAGGGGGAGGTTATGGCTACACCTTC; CDR3: CATSGSGGGYGYTF
size: -; D: TRBD1; V: TRBV30; J: TRBJ1-3; DNA: TGTGCCTGGCCGGACGGGCAGGGGGACACCATATATTTT; CDR3: CAWPDGQGDTIYF
size: -; D: -; V: TRBV9; J: TRBJ2-1; DNA: TGTGCCAGCAGCGTAGAAGCGTACAATGAGCAGTTCTTC; CDR3: CASSVEAYNEQFF
size: -; D: -; V: TRBV25-1; J: TRBJ1-1; DNA: TGTGCCAGCAGTGAATACGGGAGTTTTGGAGGGAACACTGAAGCTTTCTTT; CDR3: CASSEYGSFGGNTEAFF
size: -; D: TRBD2; V: TRBV7-2; J: TRBJ2-3; DNA: TGTGCCTCAGCCAGGACTAGCGGGTTTGTTTCAGATACGCAGTATTTT; CDR3: CASARTSGFVSDTQYF
size: -; D: -; V: TRBV6-1; J: TRBJ2-1; DNA: TGTGCCAGCGACGACATGTACAATGAGCAGTTCTTC; CDR3: CASDDMYNEQFF
size: once; D: TRBD1; V: TRBV6-1; J: TRBJ2-7; DNA: TGTGCCAGCAGTGTGGGACAGGGATCGTACGAGCAGTACTTC; CDR3: CASSVGQGSYEQYF
size: -; D: TRBD2; V: TRBV6-1; J: TRBJ2-4; DNA: TGTGCCAGCGGCGGTAGCGGGTGGGAAAACATTCAGTACTTC; CDR3: CASGGSGWENIQYF
size: few; D: TRBD1; V: TRBV9; J: TRBJ1-1; DNA: TGTGCCAGCAGCGTAGGGACAGGGGAAGCTTTCTTT; CDR3: CASSVGTGEAFF
size: -; D: -; V: TRBV5-6; J: TRBJ2-1; DNA: TGTGCCAGCAGCATCCTGGGCTCCGCTGCCTACAATGAGCAGTTCTTC; CDR3: CASSILGSAAYNEQFF
size: -; D: -; V: TRBV6-5; J: TRBJ1-4; DNA: TGTGCCAGCAGCAACGGGGGGGACTATAATGAAAAACTGTTTTTT; CDR3: CASSNGGDYNEKLFF
size: -; D: -; V: TRBV6-1; J: TRBJ2-7; DNA: TGTGCCAGCAGTGAAACTCTGGGCACCTACGAGCAGTACTTC; CDR3: CASSETLGTYEQYF
size: -; D: TRBD1; V: TRBV18; J: TRBJ1-4; DNA: TGTGCCAGCTCGGAGGGACAGTCTAATGAAAAACTGTTTTTT; CDR3: CASSEGQSNEKLFF
size: -; D: -; V: TRBV5-1; J: TRBJ2-1; DNA: TGCGCCAGCAGAGCCCGTGGCCTCGGAGCCAATGAGCAGTTCTTC; CDR3: CASRARGLGANEQFF
size: -; D: -; V: TRBV27; J: TRBJ2-7; DNA: TGTGCCAGCAGTCTCACTAGCTCCCACGAGCAGTACTTC; CDR3: CASSLTSSHEQYF
size: -; D: -; V: TRBV30; J: TRBJ1-2; DNA: TGTGCCTGGAGCCATGGGACTTCTGGCTACACCTTC; CDR3: CAWSHGTSGYTF